Below, one T cell receptor beta chain is given with its context. This clonotype was recorded many times. Its antigen is unknown. Per-base quality was not reported, and no clone a single base away is much larger than it. Sequencing was performed on an Illumina HiSeq 2500. TCR beta libraries were prepared by quantitative 5'-RACE with molecular barcodes. On the authors' methods: Disease-linked TCR variants were identified with a new computational method built on a probabilistic model of VDJ rearrangement. TCRdb redid the processing of the public reads, applying fastp at Q25 and MiXCR, and retained in-frame beta chains. Rows with one shared CDR3 protein collapse into an entry with the most common genes and DNA. These V and J calls derive from TCRdb rather than the authors' analysis. The sample table holds about 240,000 distinct CDR3 sequences, of which over 9.5% were seen once. About 3% of the sample is taken by the ten largest.

The sample is drawn from a study of CD8 T cells in ankylosing spondylitis (dated by TCRdb to about 2017). Background on the whole study: The study profiled T cell receptor beta repertoires in healthy donors and ankylosing spondylitis patients to find disease-linked TCR variants. In total, the full study cohort was made up of 108 healthy donors and approximately 27 ankylosing spondylitis patients. Samples of peripheral blood were taken, and for ankylosing spondylitis patients, synovial fluid was collected as well.

For CDR1 and CDR2, the germline V gene (reference sequence) lists DFQATT and SNEGSKA. The CDR3 goes from the cysteine to the phenylalanine over 12 residues. Of all the DNA, just the CDR3 is kept, 36 bases in frame from base 1. The trim is 3 bases for V and 3 bases for J, with a gap of 8 bases between the germline ends. General findings and caveats noted by the study authors: The disease-linked clones had a CD8+ phenotype and were found at relatively low frequencies in peripheral blood. Some TCR beta motif variants had previously been reported in synovial fluid and blood of reactive arthritis patients, which suggested common disease-initiation mechanisms. Blood from ankylosing spondylitis patients appeared to be characterized by a TCR beta motif made up of several highly homologous amino acid variants. According to the report, matched synovial fluid samples from ankylosing spondylitis patients were significantly enriched for the disease-linked clones.

Recombination joined TRBV20-1 with TRBJ1-2; a confident D gene designation cannot be given. Sequenced: blood, either unsorted or a sorted T cell fraction (not recorded which). The clonotype originates from a male donor with ankylosing spondylitis or in good health (not recorded which). The CDR3 region reads CSASRSDYGYTF. The nucleotides are TGCAGTGCTAGCAGGTCGGACTATGGCTACACCTTC.